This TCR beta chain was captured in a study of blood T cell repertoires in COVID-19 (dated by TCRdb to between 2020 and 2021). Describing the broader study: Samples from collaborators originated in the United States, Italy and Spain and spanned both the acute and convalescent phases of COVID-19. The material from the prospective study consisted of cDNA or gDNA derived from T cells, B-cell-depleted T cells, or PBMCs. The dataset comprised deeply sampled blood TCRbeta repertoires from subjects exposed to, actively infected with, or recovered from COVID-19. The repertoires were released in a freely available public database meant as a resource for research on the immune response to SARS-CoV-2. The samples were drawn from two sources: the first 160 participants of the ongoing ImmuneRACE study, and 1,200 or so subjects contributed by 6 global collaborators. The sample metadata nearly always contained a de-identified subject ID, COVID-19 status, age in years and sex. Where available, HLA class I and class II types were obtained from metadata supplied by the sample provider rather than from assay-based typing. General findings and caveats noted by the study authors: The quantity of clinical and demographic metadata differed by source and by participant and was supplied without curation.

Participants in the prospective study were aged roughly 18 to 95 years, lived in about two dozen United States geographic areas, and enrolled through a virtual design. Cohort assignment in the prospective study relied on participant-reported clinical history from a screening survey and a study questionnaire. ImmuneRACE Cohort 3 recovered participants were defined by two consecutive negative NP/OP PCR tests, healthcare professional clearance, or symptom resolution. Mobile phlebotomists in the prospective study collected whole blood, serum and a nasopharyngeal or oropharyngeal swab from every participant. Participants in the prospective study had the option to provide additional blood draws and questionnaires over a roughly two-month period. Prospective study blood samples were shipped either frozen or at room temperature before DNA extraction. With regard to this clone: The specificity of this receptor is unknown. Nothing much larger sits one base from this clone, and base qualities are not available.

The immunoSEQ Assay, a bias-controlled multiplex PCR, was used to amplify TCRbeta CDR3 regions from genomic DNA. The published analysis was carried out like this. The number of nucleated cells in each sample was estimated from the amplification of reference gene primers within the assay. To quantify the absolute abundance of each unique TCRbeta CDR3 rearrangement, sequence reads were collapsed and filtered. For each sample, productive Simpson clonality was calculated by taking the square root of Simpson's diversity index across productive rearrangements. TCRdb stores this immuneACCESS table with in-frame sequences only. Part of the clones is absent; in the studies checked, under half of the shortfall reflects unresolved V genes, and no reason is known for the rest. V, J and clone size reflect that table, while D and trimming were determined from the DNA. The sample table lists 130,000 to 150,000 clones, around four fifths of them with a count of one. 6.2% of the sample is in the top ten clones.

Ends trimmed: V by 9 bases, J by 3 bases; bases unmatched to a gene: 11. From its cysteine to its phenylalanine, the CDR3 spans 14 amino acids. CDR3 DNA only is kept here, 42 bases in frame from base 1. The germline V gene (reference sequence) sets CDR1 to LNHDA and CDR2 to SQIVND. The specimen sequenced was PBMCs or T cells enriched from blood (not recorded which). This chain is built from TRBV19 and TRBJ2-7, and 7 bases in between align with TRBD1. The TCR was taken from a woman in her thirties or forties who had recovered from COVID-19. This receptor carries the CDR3 CASAVTGAIYEQYF. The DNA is TGTGCCAGCGCCGTTACAGGGGCGATCTACGAGCAGTACTTC.